This TCR beta chain emerged from a study of shared clonotypes between healthy human individuals. Findings and limits, study-wide: Sharing of clonotypes among donors was expected to vary with sequencing depth.

The repertoire was sequenced with immunoSEQ multiplex PCR; TCRdb's copy has only in-frame clones and lacks some. The sample lists some 1,100,000 clones; roughly 74% were seen once. Comments on this clone: The antigen remains undetermined.

Germline values: CDR1 SGHVS, CDR2 FQNEAQ. The CDR3 is 15 residues long. Unmatched junction bases numbered 8, after V lost 5 bases and J lost 1 base. The genes are TRBV7-8 and TRBJ2-7; 7 bases are a match to TRBD2. Material for sequencing was memory CD4+ T cells from PBMCs. Subset of the sample: CD45RA-negative fraction. The clonotype originates from a man younger than 30 in good health. Some clones in this sample may be carry-over from other donors' samples. The CDR3 sequence is CASSPRRGESYEQYF. CDR3 nucleotide sequence: TGTGCCAGCAGCCCAAGACGGGGGGAATCCTACGAGCAGTACTTC.